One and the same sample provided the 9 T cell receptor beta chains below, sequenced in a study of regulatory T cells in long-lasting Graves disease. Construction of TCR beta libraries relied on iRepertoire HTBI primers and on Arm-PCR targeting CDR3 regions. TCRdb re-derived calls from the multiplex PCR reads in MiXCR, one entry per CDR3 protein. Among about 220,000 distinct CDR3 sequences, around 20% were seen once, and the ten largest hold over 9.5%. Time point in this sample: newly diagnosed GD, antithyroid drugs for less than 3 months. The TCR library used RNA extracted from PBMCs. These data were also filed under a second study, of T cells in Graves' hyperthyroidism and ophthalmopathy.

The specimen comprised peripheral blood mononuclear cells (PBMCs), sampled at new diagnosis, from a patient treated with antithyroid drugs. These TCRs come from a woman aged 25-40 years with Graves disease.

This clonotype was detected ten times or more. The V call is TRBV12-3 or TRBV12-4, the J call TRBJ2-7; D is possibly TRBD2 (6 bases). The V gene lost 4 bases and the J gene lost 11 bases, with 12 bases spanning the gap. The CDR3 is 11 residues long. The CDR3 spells CASSSGGEKYF. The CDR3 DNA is TGTGCCAGCAGTTCCGGCGGGGAGAAGTACTTC.

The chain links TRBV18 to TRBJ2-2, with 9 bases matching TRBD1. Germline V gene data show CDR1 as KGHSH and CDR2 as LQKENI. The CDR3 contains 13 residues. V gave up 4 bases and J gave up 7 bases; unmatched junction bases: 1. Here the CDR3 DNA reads TGTGCCAGCTCACGACAGGGGGTCGGGGAGCTGTTTTTT. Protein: CASSRQGVGELFF.

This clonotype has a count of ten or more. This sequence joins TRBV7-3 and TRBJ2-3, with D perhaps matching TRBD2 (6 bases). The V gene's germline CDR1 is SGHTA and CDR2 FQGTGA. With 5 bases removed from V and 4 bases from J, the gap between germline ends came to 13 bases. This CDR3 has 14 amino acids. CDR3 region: CASSPGLLADTQYF. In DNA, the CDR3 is TGTGCCAGCAGCCCGGGACTCTTGGCAGATACGCAGTATTTT. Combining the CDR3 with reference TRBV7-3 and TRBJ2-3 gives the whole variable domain GAGVSQTPSNKVTEKGKYVELRCDPISGHTALYWYRQSLGQGPEFLIYFQGTGAADDSGLPNDRFFAVRPEGSVSTLKIQRTERGDSAVYLCASSPGLLADTQYFGPGTRLTVL.

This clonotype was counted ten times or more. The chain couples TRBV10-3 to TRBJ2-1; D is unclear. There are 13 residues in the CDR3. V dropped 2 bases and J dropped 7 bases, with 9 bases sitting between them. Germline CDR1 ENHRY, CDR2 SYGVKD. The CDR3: CAISEEVSNEQFF. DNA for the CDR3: TGTGCCATCAGTGAGGAGGTTTCGAATGAGCAGTTCTTC.

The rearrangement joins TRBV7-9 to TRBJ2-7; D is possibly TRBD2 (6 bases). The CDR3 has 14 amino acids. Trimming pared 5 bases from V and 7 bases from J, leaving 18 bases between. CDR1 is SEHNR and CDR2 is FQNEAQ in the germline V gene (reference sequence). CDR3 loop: CASSTIGAGREQYF. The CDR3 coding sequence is TGTGCCAGCAGCACCATCGGGGCGGGACGGGAGCAGTACTTC. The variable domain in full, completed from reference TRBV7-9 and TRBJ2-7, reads DTGVSQNPRHKITKRGQNVTFRCDPISEHNRLYWYRQTLGQGPEFLTYFQNEAQLEKSRLLSDRFSAERPKGSFSTLEIQRTEQGDSAMYLCASSTIGAGREQYFGPGTRLTVT.

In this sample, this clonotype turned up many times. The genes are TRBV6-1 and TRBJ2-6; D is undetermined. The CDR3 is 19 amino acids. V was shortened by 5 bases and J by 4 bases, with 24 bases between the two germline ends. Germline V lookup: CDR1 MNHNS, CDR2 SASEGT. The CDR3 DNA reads TGTGCCAGCAGTAAGCTCACACGGTCTCAACCCTGGGGGGCCAACGTCCTGACTTTC. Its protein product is CASSKLTRSQPWGANVLTF.

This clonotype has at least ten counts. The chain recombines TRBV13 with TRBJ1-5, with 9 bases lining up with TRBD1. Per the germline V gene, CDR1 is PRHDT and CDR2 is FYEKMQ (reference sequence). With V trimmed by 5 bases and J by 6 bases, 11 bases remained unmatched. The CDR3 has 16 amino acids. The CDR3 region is CASSLGGQGRAQPQHF. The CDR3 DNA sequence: TGTGCCAGCAGCCTCGGGGGACAGGGAAGAGCTCAGCCCCAGCATTTT.

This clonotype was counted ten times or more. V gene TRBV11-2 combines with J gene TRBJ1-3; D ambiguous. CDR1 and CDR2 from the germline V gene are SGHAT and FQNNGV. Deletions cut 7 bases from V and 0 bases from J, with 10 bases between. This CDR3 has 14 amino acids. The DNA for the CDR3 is TGTGCCAGCAACCCCGGGTTCTCTGGAAACACCATATATTTT. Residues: CASNPGFSGNTIYF.

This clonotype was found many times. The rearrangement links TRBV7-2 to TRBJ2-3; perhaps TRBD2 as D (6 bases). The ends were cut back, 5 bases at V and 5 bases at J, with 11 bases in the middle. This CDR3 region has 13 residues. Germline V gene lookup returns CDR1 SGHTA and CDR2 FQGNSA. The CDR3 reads CASSGQAGDTQYF. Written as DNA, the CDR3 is TGTGCCAGCAGCGGCCAAGCGGGAGATACGCAGTATTTT. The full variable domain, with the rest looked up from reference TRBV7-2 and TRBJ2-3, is GAGVSQSPSNKVTEKGKDVELRCDPISGHTALYWYRQSLGQGLEFLIYFQGNSAPDKSGLPSDRFSAERTGGSVSTLTIQRTQQEDSAVYLCASSGQAGDTQYFGPGTRLTVL.